This TCR beta chain was captured in a study of blood T cell repertoires in COVID-19. About the study: There were acute and convalescent COVID-19 samples, and they came from the United States, Italy and Spain. T cells, B-cell-depleted T cells, or PBMCs supplied cDNA or gDNA.

Per the study methods: Using reference gene primer amplification, nucleated cell counts were estimated. Produced via immunoSEQ multiplex PCR; TCRdb's table is partial and in-frame only. V, J and clone size were drawn from that table, and D and trimming were deduced from the DNA. In the table there are approximately 140,000 clones, about 86% of which are singletons. V was clipped by 0 bases and J by 0 bases, with 6 bases between them. Germline CDR1 is KGHSY and CDR2 is FQNENV. The CDR3 runs to 16 residues. The sequencing input was peripheral blood. V gene TRBV16 combines with J gene TRBJ2-6; D ambiguous. The sequence came from a man between 70 and 80 years old with acute or convalescent COVID-19. DNA for the CDR3: TGTGCCAGCAGCCAATCTCAGGTCTCTGGGGCCAACGTCCTGACTTTC. The encoded protein is CASSQSQVSGANVLTF.